The 7 T cell receptor beta chains below come from one sample, sequenced in a study of blood T cells in healthy people across ages. Through a sample-barcoded 5' primer and a J-beta primer mix, a second PCR was run for roughly 6 to 11 cycles. TCRdb reprocessed the 5' RACE reads via MiXCR and lists one record per CDR3 protein. The repertoire includes 850,000 to 1,100,000 distinct CDR3 sequences, roughly two fifths of them detected once, and around 14% sits in the top ten. Sequencing input: blood. All receptors derive from a young man in good health.

The chain combines TRBV10-3 with TRBJ2-1, with D maybe TRBD2 (6 bases). The CDR3 is 14 amino acids. Trimming shortened V by 2 bases and J by 2 bases, and 7 bases separated the two germline ends. Germline values: CDR1 ENHRY, CDR2 SYGVKD. As DNA, the CDR3 is TGTGCCATCAGTGAGCTAGCGCCCTACAATGAGCAGTTCTTC. It yields the protein CAISELAPYNEQFF.

This clonotype was counted many times. V and J are TRBV6-5 and TRBJ2-1, with D possibly called TRBD1 or TRBD2 (5 bases each). The CDR3 is 12 residues long. The germline V gene encodes CDR1 MNHEY and CDR2 SVGAGI. V lost 0 bases, J lost 9 bases, and 6 bases lay in between. CDR3 in amino acids: CASSYSRGEQFF. The CDR3 DNA is TGTGCCAGCAGTTACTCGAGGGGTGAGCAGTTCTTC.

The chain has TRBV12-3 or TRBV12-4 and TRBJ1-6; 8 nucleotides match TRBD1. This CDR3 comprises 13 residues. V lost 10 bases and J lost 7; bases outside the gene matches: 6. Here the CDR3 reads CATRTGRNSPLHF. Written as DNA, the CDR3 is TGTGCCACCAGGACAGGGAGGAATTCACCCCTCCACTTT.

This clonotype was recorded many times. This chain connects TRBV28 to TRBJ2-5, with 9 bases aligning to TRBD1. The junction had 6 bases not matched to a gene; V was cut back by 3 bases and J by 13 bases. The CDR3 is 12 amino acids. Germline V gene sequence: CDR1 MDHEN, CDR2 SYDVKM. CDR3 sequence: CASSLRTGAPYF. The CDR3 DNA sequence: TGTGCCAGCAGTTTGCGGACAGGGGCCCCGTACTTC.

This clonotype was found a few times. This chain connects TRBV20-1 to TRBJ1-2; D ambiguous. Looked up from germline, CDR1 is DFQATT and CDR2 is SNEGSKA (reference sequence). CDR3 length equals 14 residues. Trimming shortened V by 3 bases and J by 4 bases, and 15 bases separated the two germline ends. CDR3 nucleotides: TGCAGTGCTAGGCCCCCAGACCTGCTCTATGGCTACACCTTC. Its protein product is CSARPPDLLYGYTF.

This sequence joins TRBV30 and TRBJ2-5; no clear D. The CDR3 sequence is 12 residues long. V was trimmed by 3 bases and J by 2 bases, leaving 7 bases between them. Germline V gene data show CDR1 as GTSNPN and CDR2 as SVGIG (reference sequence). The CDR3 loop reads CAWSRRQETQYF. In DNA form, the CDR3 reads TGTGCCTGGAGCCGGCGACAAGAGACCCAGTACTTC.

DNA of the CDR3: TGTGCCAGCAGCCTTAGAGGTGGCAGGGGGACGGGGACGCAGTATTTT. This sequence encodes CASSLRGGRGTGTQYF. The rearrangement links TRBV7-2 to TRBJ2-3; 7 nucleotides match TRBD1. With V trimmed by 5 bases and J by 9 bases, 17 bases remained unmatched. The CDR3 is 16 residues long. CDR1 and CDR2 (germline): SGHTA, FQGNSA.